Listed below are T cell receptor beta chains from one sample, sequenced in a study of blood T cell repertoires in COVID-19. Assay: immunoSEQ multiplex PCR; the TCRdb copy retains only in-frame clones and omits some. The data show under 80,000 clones, approximately 87% seen once. The sequenced material came from peripheral blood. These receptors were obtained from a man of 80 years or more in a cohort sampled during active COVID-19. CDR3s include the opening cysteine and the closing phenylalanine or tryptophan. D genes are given only for firm matches.

D	V	J	CDR3	DNA
.	TRBV21-1	TRBJ1-2	CASSNGTGTGYGYTF	TGTGCCAGCAGCAACGGGACCGGGACAGGATATGGCTACACCTTC
.	TRBV2	TRBJ1-1	CASSPYSEAFF	TGTGCCAGCAGTCCTTACAGTGAAGCTTTCTTT
TRBD1	TRBV7-9	TRBJ2-5	CASSPGQGAETQYF	TGTGCCAGCAGCCCTGGACAGGGGGCGGAGACCCAGTACTTC
.	TRBV6-6	TRBJ2-5	CASSYTHWQETQYF	TGTGCCAGCAGTTATACCCACTGGCAAGAGACCCAGTACTTC
.	TRBV2	TRBJ1-3	CASRQLLTGYTIYF	TGTGCCAGCAGGCAACTCCTAACAGGGTACACCATATATTTT
.	TRBV5-1	TRBJ2-2	CASSSRQPWELFF	TGCGCCAGCAGCTCACGACAGCCGTGGGAGCTGTTTTTT
TRBD2	TRBV5-1	TRBJ2-1	CASSASGGASYNEQFF	TGCGCCAGCAGCGCTAGCGGGGGGGCGTCCTACAATGAGCAGTTCTTC
TRBD1	TRBV18	TRBJ1-1	CASSPSRGNRNTEAFF	TGTGCCAGCTCACCATCCAGGGGGAACCGGAACACTGAAGCTTTCTTT
.	TRBV6-1	TRBJ2-6	CASREVEAGANVLTF	TGTGCCAGCAGGGAAGTGGAGGCTGGGGCCAACGTCCTGACTTTC
TRBD1	TRBV19	TRBJ1-4	CASSIPTIGQGAREKLFF	TGTGCCAGTAGTATCCCCACAATAGGACAGGGGGCGCGTGAAAAACTGTTTTTT
.	TRBV5-1	TRBJ2-7	CASSDFREQYF	TGCGCCAGCAGCGACTTTCGGGAGCAGTACTTC